Shown below are 20 T cell receptor beta chains from a single sample sequenced in a study of blood T cell repertoires in COVID-19. The table came from immunoSEQ multiplex PCR; TCRdb's copy has only in-frame clones and leaves some out. Of 90,000 to 150,000 clones listed, around 64% are singletons. The sample consisted of peripheral blood. These receptors all stem from a human donor with acute or convalescent COVID-19. The donor label of this sample is uncertain.

This clone was detected only once. The chain recombines TRBV11-2 with TRBJ1-6, with TRBD1 as a possible D gene (6 bases). This CDR3 contains 16 residues. CDR1 is SGHAT and CDR2 is FQNNGV in the germline V gene. V was clipped by 6 bases and J by 5 bases, with 17 bases between them. The CDR3 sequence: CASRSRGARNNSPLHF. The CDR3 coding sequence is TGTGCCAGCAGGTCACGGGGGGCCCGGAATAATTCACCCCTCCACTTT.

The sample holds a few counts of this clone. The V call is TRBV4-1, the J call TRBJ2-3, with a possible D match to TRBD2 (5 bases). CDR1 is MGHRA, CDR2 YSYEKL, per germline. V was clipped by 1 base and J by 0 bases, with 11 bases between them. This CDR3 has 16 amino acids. In DNA form, the CDR3 reads TGCGCCAGCAGCCAAGTTCTCCCGGGAAGCACAGATACGCAGTATTTT. It translates to CASSQVLPGSTDTQYF.

The V call is TRBV2, the J call TRBJ2-2; possibly TRBD2 for D (6 bases). Germline V gene lookup returns CDR1 SNHLY and CDR2 FYNNEI. V lost 5 bases to trimming and J lost 0 bases, with 10 bases between them. This CDR3 has 15 residues. The CDR3 DNA follows: TGTGCCAGCAGTCTACCGGGAGCGAACACCGGGGAGCTGTTTTTT. Its protein product is CASSLPGANTGELFF.

The chain employs TRBV19 and TRBJ1-1, with a tentative D call TRBD1 (5 bases). Germline V CDR1 and CDR2: LNHDA, SQIVND (reference sequence). The length of the CDR3 is 16 residues. V lost 3 bases to trimming and J lost 3 bases, with 17 bases between them. CDR3 in DNA: TGTGCCAGTAGTATTTCCAGGGCGGGGGGAGACACTGAAGCTTTCTTT. The encoded protein is CASSISRAGGDTEAFF.

The chain links TRBV10-3 to TRBJ2-5, with D perhaps matching TRBD2 (6 bases). V gave up 0 bases and J gave up 5 bases, with 10 bases separating them. Germline V CDR1 and CDR2: ENHRY, SYGVKD. This CDR3 is 14 amino acids long. The CDR3 is CAISESSGGETQYF. CDR3 bases: TGTGCCATCAGTGAGTCGTCCGGGGGTGAGACCCAGTACTTC.

V gene TRBV18 combines with J gene TRBJ2-1; a possible D gene is TRBD1 (6 bases). Germline lookup yields CDR1 KGHSH and CDR2 LQKENI. The CDR3 totals 12 residues. V lost 3 bases, J lost 8 bases, and 8 bases lay in between. CDR3 residues: CASSPYRDEQFF. The CDR3 DNA reads TGTGCCAGCTCACCCTACAGGGATGAGCAGTTCTTC.

V and J are TRBV19 and TRBJ2-7, with TRBD1 identical over 7 bases. This CDR3 is built from 12 residues. V lost 5 bases and J lost 4; bases outside the gene matches: 2. In germline, CDR1 is LNHDA, CDR2 SQIVND (reference sequence). CDR3 amino acids: CASSGGQYEQYV. CDR3 in DNA: TGTGCCAGTAGTGGGGGACAGTACGAGCAGTACGTC.

Judged by abundance, this clone is medium-sized. J is TRBJ2-3 and V is TRBV5-6; 7 bases map to TRBD1. The CDR3 length is 14 residues. V trimming: 2 bases; J trimming: 6 bases; junction bases outside the gene matches: 6. CDR1 and CDR2 (germline): SGHDT, YYEEEE. The CDR3 loop reads CASSLLGGDDTQYF. For the CDR3, the DNA is TGTGCCAGCAGCTTATTAGGGGGCGACGATACGCAGTATTTT.

The rearrangement links TRBV5-1 to TRBJ2-7; D may be TRBD2 (5 bases). V was shortened by 4 bases and J by 3 bases, with 17 bases between the two germline ends. This CDR3 is built from 15 residues. Germline CDR1 and CDR2: SGHRS and YFSETQ. CDR3 bases: TGCGCCAGCAGCCCCACCGACTTTGAGGGCTACGAGCAGTACTTC. Translating it yields CASSPTDFEGYEQYF.

At least ten counts were recorded for this clone. J is TRBJ1-2 and V is TRBV5-1, with a tentative D call TRBD1 (5 bases). Germline loops: CDR1 SGHRS, CDR2 YFSETQ. Trimming cost V 0 bases and J 8 bases, with 14 bases left between them. The CDR3 runs 14 residues. This chain's CDR3 is CASSLGLAGNGYTF. The CDR3 nucleotides are TGCGCCAGCAGCTTGGGCCTGGCAGGGAACGGCTACACCTTC.

The chain carries TRBV7-8 and TRBJ2-7; 11 nucleotides align to TRBD1. V shed 5 bases, J shed 0 bases, and the junction held 3 bases outside the gene matches. The CDR3 is 15 amino acids. The germline CDR1 and CDR2 sequences are SGHVS and FQNEAQ. CDR3 nucleotides: TGTGCCAGCAGCACGGGACAGGGGGTCTCCTACGAGCAGTACTTC. Amino acids: CASSTGQGVSYEQYF. The full variable domain, completed using reference TRBV7-8 and TRBJ2-7, is GAGVSQSPRYKVAKRGQDVALRCDPISGHVSLFWYQQALGQGPEFLTYFQNEAQLDKSGLPSDRFFAERPEGSVSTLKIQRTQQEDSAVYLCASSTGQGVSYEQYFGPGTRLTVT.

The V gene is TRBV2, the J gene TRBJ1-5, with D perhaps TRBD1 (6 bases). V was trimmed by 7 bases and J by 1 base, leaving 14 bases between them. The CDR3 has 15 residues. Germline CDR1 SNHLY, CDR2 FYNNEI. CDR3 coding DNA: TGTGCCAGCACGAGGACAGTTCAAAGCAATCAGCCCCAGCATTTT. Its protein product is CASTRTVQSNQPQHF.

This clone was recorded once. The same CDR3 also results from other DNA sequences found in this sample. The J gene is TRBJ1-2, the V gene TRBV28; D might be TRBD1 (6 bases). This CDR3 has 13 residues. The germline gives CDR1 MDHEN, CDR2 SYDVKM. Trimming stripped 2 bases from V and 4 bases from J, with 8 bases between. CDR3 DNA: TGTGCCAGCAGTTTAACAGGGATCTATGGCTACACCTTC. Protein product: CASSLTGIYGYTF.

The V call is TRBV7-2, the J call TRBJ1-6; the D is unclear. The ends were cut back, 5 bases at V and 6 bases at J, with 8 bases in the middle. The germline gives CDR1 SGHTA, CDR2 FQGNSA. CDR3 length: 13 residues. The CDR3 loop reads CASSLVGNSPLHF. The CDR3 nucleotides are TGTGCCAGCAGCCTCGTCGGTAATTCACCCCTCCACTTT.

This chain uses TRBV7-8 with TRBJ1-1; D is ambiguous. V was cut by 5 bases and J by 1 base, with 8 bases left in between. CDR1 and CDR2 from the germline V gene are SGHVS and FQNEAQ. The CDR3 extends over 13 amino acids. The CDR3 spells CASSLSRNTEAFF. The CDR3 nucleotides read TGTGCCAGCAGCCTCTCCCGGAACACTGAAGCTTTCTTT. The whole variable domain, filled in from reference TRBV7-8 and TRBJ1-1, reads GAGVSQSPRYKVAKRGQDVALRCDPISGHVSLFWYQQALGQGPEFLTYFQNEAQLDKSGLPSDRFFAERPEGSVSTLKIQRTQQEDSAVYLCASSLSRNTEAFFGQGTRLTVV.

The V and J genes are TRBV6-5 and TRBJ2-7, with a possible D match to TRBD1 (6 bases). Trimming stripped 2 bases from V and 5 bases from J, with 13 bases between. The CDR3 has 14 residues. Germline CDR1 MNHEY, CDR2 SVGAGI. The CDR3 spells CASSYGQGYHEQYV. In DNA, the CDR3 is TGTGCCAGCAGTTACGGTCAGGGGTACCACGAGCAGTACGTC.

This chain uses TRBV5-1 with TRBJ1-3, with 9 positions matching TRBD1. V lost 4 bases, J lost 0 bases, and 5 bases stayed unmatched. The CDR3 totals 16 residues. Germline V gene sequence: CDR1 SGHRS, CDR2 YFSETQ. As DNA, the CDR3 is TGCGCCAGCAGCAGGACAGGGGAGAGCTCTGGAAACACCATATATTTT. Its translation: CASSRTGESSGNTIYF.

The chain has TRBV11-2 and TRBJ2-3, with D possibly being TRBD1 (6 bases). V shed 1 base and J shed 6 bases, with 20 bases lying between them. Germline V gene lookup returns CDR1 SGHAT and CDR2 FQNNGV. The CDR3 sequence is 17 residues long. The CDR3 sequence: CASSLGGRGSRVDTQYF. The CDR3 nucleotides are TGTGCCAGCAGCTTAGGAGGCAGGGGCTCCCGGGTTGATACGCAGTATTTT.

This rearrangement joins TRBV30 to TRBJ2-3; 14 bases agree with TRBD2. The J segment lost 0 bases and the V segment lost 2 bases, leaving 13 bases of the junction unmatched. The germline V gene encodes CDR1 GTSNPN and CDR2 SVGIG (reference sequence). The CDR3 runs to 20 residues. CDR3 residues: CAWSKGLAGARILSTDTQYF. CDR3 sequence (DNA): TGTGCCTGGAGTAAGGGACTAGCGGGGGCGCGGATTCTTAGCACAGATACGCAGTATTTT.

The rearrangement uses TRBV6-5 and TRBJ1-2, with 8 bases fitting TRBD1. The J segment lost 5 bases and the V segment lost 0 bases, leaving 5 bases of the junction unmatched. The CDR3 totals 15 residues. Germline CDR1 reads MNHEY; CDR2 reads SVGAGI. The CDR3 sequence: CASSYSSGGPYGYTF. CDR3 nucleotides: TGTGCCAGCAGTTACTCCTCAGGGGGCCCTTATGGCTACACCTTC.